A selection of T cell receptor beta chains follows, all from one sample in a study of T cell changes during pregnancy in multiple sclerosis. Profiling relied on immunoSEQ multiplex PCR, and the TCRdb table lists in-frame clones only, not all of them. The data contain roughly 84,000 clones, just over 90% of them singletons. The starting material was peripheral blood, obtained in the third trimester of pregnancy. These receptors were taken from a female donor in good health, enrolled as a control in a pregnancy study. Both conserved end residues are trimmed from each CDR3. Fields, in order: D gene, V gene, CDR3 protein. The D gene is left open where the match is weak.

d_call: .; v_call: TRBV14; cdr3_aa: ASSLIQGPGELF
d_call: TRBD2; v_call: TRBV5-1; cdr3_aa: ASSLLADNTGELF
d_call: TRBD2; v_call: TRBV2; cdr3_aa: ASSALAGPTGELF
d_call: .; v_call: TRBV28; cdr3_aa: ASSDWGREQY
d_call: TRBD1; v_call: TRBV28; cdr3_aa: ASRRGQGVRQY
d_call: TRBD2; v_call: TRBV5-1; cdr3_aa: ASSLAGGGDTQY
d_call: TRBD1; v_call: TRBV10-3; cdr3_aa: AISEVQGAYEQY
d_call: TRBD1; v_call: TRBV15; cdr3_aa: ATSTPWTGAREQY
d_call: .; v_call: TRBV27; cdr3_aa: ASSLSGLPDTQY
d_call: TRBD2; v_call: TRBV6-1; cdr3_aa: ASSELAGGWAGELF
d_call: .; v_call: TRBV27; cdr3_aa: ASSLGRRDGTDTQY
d_call: TRBD1; v_call: TRBV10-3; cdr3_aa: AIGTAYGYT
d_call: .; v_call: TRBV2; cdr3_aa: ASSGGQHTEAF
d_call: TRBD1; v_call: TRBV5-6; cdr3_aa: ASSLTGGPYNEQF
d_call: .; v_call: TRBV27; cdr3_aa: ASSMRVGAVGYGYT
d_call: .; v_call: TRBV6-5; cdr3_aa: ASSSRLYNEQF
d_call: .; v_call: TRBV7-2; cdr3_aa: ASSPSSYNEQF
d_call: .; v_call: TRBV4-1; cdr3_aa: ASSQGRLLQETQY
d_call: .; v_call: TRBV27; cdr3_aa: ASSLLGGNDQPQH
d_call: .; v_call: TRBV7-2; cdr3_aa: ASRRDSGRPSI
d_call: TRBD1; v_call: TRBV27; cdr3_aa: ASSRTGLGGYT
d_call: .; v_call: TRBV5-1; cdr3_aa: ASSQGQLGAEAF
d_call: .; v_call: TRBV6-5; cdr3_aa: ASSYSPGDPHNEQF